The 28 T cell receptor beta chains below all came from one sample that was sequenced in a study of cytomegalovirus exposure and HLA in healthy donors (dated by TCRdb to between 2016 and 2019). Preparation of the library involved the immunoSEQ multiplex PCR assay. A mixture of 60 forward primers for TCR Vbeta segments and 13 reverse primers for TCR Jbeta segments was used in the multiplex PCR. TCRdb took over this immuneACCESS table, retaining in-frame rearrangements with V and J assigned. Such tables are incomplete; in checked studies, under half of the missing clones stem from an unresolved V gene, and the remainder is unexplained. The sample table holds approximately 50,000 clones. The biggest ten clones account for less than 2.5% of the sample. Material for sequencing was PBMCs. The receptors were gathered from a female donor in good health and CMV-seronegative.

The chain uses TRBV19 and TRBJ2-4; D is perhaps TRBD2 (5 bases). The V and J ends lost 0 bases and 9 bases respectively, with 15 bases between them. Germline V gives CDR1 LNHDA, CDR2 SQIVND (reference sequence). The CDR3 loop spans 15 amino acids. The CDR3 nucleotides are TGTGCCAGTAGTATAGAGCTAGCCCCTCGGAGCATTCAGTACTTC. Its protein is CASSIELAPRSIQYF.

The CDR3 DNA reads as TGTGCCAGCAGTGAGAGCCAAGAGACCCAGTACTTC. As protein: CASSESQETQYF. This chain links TRBV2 with TRBJ2-5; D remains ambiguous. Germline values: CDR1 SNHLY, CDR2 FYNNEI. The V end lost 3 bases, the J end lost 1 base, and 3 bases lay between the germline ends. The CDR3 spans 12 residues.

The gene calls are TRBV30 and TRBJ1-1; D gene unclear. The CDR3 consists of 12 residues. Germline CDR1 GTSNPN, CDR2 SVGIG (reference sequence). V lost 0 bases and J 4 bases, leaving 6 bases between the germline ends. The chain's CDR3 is CAWSVLSTEAFF. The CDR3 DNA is TGTGCCTGGAGTGTACTATCCACTGAAGCTTTCTTT.

CDR3 sequence: CASSRGQEPYEQYF. CDR3 coding DNA: TGTGCCAGCAGCCGCGGACAGGAACCCTACGAGCAGTACTTC. The chain uses TRBV6-6 and TRBJ2-7, with 7 bases aligning to TRBD1. The CDR3 covers 14 residues. J was trimmed by 2 bases and V by 6 bases; bases with no gene match: 7. Per germline, CDR1 MNHNY and CDR2 SVGAGI (reference sequence).

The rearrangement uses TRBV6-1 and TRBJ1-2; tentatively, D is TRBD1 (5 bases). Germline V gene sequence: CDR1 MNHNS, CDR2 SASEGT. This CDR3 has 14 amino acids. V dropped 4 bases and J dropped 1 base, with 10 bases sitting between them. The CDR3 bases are TGTGCCAGCAGTGCCCCCGGGGGTAACTATGGCTACACCTTC. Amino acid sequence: CASSAPGGNYGYTF.

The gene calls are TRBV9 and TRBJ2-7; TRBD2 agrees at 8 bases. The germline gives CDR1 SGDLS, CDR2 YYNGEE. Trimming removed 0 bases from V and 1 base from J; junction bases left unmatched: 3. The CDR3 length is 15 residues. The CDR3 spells CASSVGLANSYEQYF. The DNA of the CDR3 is TGTGCCAGCAGCGTAGGACTAGCGAATTCCTACGAGCAGTACTTC.

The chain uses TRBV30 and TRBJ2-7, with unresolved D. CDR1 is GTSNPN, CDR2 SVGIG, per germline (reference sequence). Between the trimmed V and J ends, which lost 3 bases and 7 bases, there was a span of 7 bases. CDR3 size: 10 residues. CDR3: CAWSRNEQYF. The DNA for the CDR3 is TGTGCCTGGAGCCGTAATGAGCAGTACTTC.

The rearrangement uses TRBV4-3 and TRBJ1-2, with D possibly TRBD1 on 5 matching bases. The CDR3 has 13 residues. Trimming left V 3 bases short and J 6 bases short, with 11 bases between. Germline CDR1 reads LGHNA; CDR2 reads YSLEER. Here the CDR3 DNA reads TGCGCCAGCAGCCACGTCGGGGGGAATGGCTACACCTTC. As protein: CASSHVGGNGYTF.

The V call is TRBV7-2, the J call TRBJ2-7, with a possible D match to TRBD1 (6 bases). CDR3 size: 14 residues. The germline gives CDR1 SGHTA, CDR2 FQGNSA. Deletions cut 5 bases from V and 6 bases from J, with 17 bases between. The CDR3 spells CASSLHRVRSEQYF. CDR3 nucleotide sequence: TGTGCCAGCAGCCTACACAGGGTACGGAGCGAGCAGTACTTC.

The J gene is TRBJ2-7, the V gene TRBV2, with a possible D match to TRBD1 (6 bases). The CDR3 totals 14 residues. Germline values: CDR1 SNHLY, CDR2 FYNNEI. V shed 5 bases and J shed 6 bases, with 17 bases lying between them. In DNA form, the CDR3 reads TGTGCCAGCAGTCCACCGGGACAAATTGCCGAGCAGTACTTC. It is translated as CASSPPGQIAEQYF.

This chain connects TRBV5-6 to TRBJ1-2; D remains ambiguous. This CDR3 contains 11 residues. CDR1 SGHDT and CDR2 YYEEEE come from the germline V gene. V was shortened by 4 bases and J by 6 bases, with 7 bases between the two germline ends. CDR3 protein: CASSERDGYTF. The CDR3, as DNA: TGTGCCAGCAGCGAAAGAGATGGCTACACCTTC.

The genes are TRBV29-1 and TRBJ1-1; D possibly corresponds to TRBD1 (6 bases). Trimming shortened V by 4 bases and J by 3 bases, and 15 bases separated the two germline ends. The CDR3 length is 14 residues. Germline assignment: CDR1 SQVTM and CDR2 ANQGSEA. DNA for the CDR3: TGCAGCGTTGGAGGGGGGGCAAGTTACACTGAAGCTTTCTTT. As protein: CSVGGGASYTEAFF.

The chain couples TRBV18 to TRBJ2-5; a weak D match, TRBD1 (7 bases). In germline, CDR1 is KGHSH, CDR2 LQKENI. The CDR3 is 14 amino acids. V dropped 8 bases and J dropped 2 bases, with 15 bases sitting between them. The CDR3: CASAETGTQETQYF. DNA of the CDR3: TGTGCCAGCGCTGAGACAGGGACTCAAGAGACCCAGTACTTC.

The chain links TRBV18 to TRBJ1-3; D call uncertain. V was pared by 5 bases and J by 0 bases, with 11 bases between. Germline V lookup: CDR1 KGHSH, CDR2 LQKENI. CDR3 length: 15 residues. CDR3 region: CASSAYWASGNTIYF. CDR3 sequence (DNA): TGTGCCAGCTCAGCCTACTGGGCCTCTGGAAACACCATATATTTT. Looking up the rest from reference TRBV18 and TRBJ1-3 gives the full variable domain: NAGVMQNPRHLVRRRGQEARLRCSPMKGHSHVYWYRQLPEEGLKFMVYLQKENIIDESGMPKERFSAEFPKEGPSILRIQQVVRGDSAAYFCASSAYWASGNTIYFGEGSWLTVV.

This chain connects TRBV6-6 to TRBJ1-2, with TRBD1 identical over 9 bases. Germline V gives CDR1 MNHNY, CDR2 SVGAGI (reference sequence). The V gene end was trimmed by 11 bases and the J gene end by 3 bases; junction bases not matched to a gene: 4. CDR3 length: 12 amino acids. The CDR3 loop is CAGGQGDYGYTF. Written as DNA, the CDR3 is TGTGCCGGGGGACAGGGAGACTATGGCTACACCTTC.

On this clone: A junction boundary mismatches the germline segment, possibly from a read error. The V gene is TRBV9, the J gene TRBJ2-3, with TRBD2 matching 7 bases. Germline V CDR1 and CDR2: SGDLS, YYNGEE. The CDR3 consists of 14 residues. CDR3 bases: TGTGCCAGCAGCGCGGGCGGGAGCACAGATAAGCAGTATTTT. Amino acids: CASSAGGSTDKQYF. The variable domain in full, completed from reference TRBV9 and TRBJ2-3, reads DSGVTQTPKHLITATGQRVTLRCSPRSGDLSVYWYQQSLDQGLQFLIQYYNGEERAKGNILERFSAQQFPDLHSELNLSSLELGDSALYFCASSAGGSTDKQYFGPGTRLTVL.

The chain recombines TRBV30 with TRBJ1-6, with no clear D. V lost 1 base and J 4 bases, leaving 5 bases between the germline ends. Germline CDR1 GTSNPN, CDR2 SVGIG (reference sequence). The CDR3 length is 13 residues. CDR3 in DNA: TGTGCCTGGAGTGCCAGTTATAATTCACCCCTCCACTTT. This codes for CAWSASYNSPLHF.

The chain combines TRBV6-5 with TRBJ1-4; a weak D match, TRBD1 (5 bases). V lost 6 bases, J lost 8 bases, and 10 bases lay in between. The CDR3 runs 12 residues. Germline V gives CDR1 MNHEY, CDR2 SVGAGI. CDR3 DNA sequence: TGTGCCAGCAGCCCAGGGCCCGAAAAACTGTTTTTT. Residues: CASSPGPEKLFF.

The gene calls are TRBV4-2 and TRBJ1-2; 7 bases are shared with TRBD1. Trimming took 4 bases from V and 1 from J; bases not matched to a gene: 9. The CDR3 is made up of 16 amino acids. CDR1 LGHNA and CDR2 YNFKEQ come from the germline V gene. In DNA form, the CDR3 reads TGTGCCAGCAGCCTTCGATCCGGGACAGATAACTATGGCTACACCTTC. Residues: CASSLRSGTDNYGYTF.

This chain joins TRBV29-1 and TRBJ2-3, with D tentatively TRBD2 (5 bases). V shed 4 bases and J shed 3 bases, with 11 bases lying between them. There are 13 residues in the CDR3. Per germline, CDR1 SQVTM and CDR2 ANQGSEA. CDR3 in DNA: TGCAGCGTTGGGCAGAGGGTGACAGATACGCAGTATTTT. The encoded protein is CSVGQRVTDTQYF.

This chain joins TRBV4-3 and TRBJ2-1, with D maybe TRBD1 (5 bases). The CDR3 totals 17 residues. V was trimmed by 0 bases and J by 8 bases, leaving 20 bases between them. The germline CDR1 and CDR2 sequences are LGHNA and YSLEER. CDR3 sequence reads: CASSQDKGPGKLHEQFF. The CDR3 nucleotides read TGCGCCAGCAGCCAAGATAAGGGGCCAGGGAAGCTCCATGAGCAGTTCTTC.

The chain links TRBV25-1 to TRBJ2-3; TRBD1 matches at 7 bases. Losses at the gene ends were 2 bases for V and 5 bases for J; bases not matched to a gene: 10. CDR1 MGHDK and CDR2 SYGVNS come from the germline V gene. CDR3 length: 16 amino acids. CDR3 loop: CASSEAAGGDLDTQYF. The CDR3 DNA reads TGTGCCAGCAGTGAAGCGGCAGGGGGTGACCTAGATACGCAGTATTTT.

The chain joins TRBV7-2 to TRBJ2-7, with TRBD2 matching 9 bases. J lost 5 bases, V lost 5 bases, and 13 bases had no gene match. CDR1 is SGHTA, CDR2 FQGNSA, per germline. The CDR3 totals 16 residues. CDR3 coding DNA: TGTGCCAGCAGCCCAAGGGCCGGGCTAGCGGGGAACGAGCAGTACTTC. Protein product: CASSPRAGLAGNEQYF. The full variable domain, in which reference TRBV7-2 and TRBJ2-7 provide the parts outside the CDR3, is GAGVSQSPSNKVTEKGKDVELRCDPISGHTALYWYRQSLGQGLEFLIYFQGNSAPDKSGLPSDRFSAERTGGSVSTLTIQRTQQEDSAVYLCASSPRAGLAGNEQYFGPGTRLTVT.

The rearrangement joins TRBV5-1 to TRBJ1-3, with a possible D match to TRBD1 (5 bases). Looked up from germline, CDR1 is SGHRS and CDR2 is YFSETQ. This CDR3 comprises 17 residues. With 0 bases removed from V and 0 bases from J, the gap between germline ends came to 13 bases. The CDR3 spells CASSLEGRVSSGNTIYF. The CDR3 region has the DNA TGCGCCAGCAGCTTGGAGGGCAGGGTTAGCTCTGGAAACACCATATATTTT.

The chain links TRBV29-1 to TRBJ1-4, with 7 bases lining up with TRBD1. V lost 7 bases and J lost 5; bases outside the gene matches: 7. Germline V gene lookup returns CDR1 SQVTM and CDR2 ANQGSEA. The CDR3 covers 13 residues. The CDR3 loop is CSAMGQKNEKLFF. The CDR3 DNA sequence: TGCAGCGCAATGGGACAGAAAAATGAAAAACTGTTTTTT.

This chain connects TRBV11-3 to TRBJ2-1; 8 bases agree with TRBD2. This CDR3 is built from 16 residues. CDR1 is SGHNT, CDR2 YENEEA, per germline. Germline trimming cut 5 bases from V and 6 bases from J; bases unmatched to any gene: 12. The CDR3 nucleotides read TGTGCCAGCAGCACAGTTGGCCTAGCGGGCGCCAATGAGCAGTTCTTC. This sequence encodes CASSTVGLAGANEQFF.

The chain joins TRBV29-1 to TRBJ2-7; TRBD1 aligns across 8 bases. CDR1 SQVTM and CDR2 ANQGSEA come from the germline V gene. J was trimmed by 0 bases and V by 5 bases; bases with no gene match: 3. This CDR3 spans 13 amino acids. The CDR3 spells CSVLTGDSYEQYF. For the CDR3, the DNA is TGCAGCGTTCTGACAGGGGACTCCTACGAGCAGTACTTC.

CDR3 protein: CASSLADRRSGNTIYF. CDR3 nucleotide sequence: TGCGCCAGCAGCTTGGCGGACAGAAGATCTGGAAACACCATATATTTT. The chain couples TRBV5-1 to TRBJ1-3; TRBD1 might be the D (6 bases). V dropped 0 bases and J dropped 1 base, with 11 bases sitting between them. Germline V CDR1 and CDR2: SGHRS, YFSETQ. The CDR3 totals 16 residues.